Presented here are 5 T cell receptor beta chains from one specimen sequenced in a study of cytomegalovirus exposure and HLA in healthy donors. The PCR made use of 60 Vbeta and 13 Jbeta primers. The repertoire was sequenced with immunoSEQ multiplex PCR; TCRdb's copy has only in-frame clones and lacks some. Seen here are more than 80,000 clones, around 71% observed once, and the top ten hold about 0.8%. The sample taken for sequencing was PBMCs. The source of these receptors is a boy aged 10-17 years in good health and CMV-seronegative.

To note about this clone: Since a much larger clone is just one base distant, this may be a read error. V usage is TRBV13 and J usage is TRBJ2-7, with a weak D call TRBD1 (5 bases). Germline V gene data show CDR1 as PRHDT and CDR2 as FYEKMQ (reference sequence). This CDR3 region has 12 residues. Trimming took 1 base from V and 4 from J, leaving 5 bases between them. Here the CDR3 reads CASSLEGYEQYF. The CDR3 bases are TGTGCCAGCAGCTTAGAGGGGTACGAGCAGTACTTC.

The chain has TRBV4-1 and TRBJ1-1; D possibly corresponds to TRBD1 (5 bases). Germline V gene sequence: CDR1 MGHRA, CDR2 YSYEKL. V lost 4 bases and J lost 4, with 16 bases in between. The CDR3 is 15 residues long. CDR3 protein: CASSRQHTGGTEAFF. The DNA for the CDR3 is TGCGCCAGCAGCCGGCAACACACGGGGGGCACTGAAGCTTTCTTT.

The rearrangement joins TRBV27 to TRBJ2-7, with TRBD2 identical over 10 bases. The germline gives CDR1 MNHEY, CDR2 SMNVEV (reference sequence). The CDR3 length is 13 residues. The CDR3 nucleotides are TGTGCCAGCAGTTCGATTAGCGGGGGGCCCATCAACGTC. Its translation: CASSSISGGPINV.

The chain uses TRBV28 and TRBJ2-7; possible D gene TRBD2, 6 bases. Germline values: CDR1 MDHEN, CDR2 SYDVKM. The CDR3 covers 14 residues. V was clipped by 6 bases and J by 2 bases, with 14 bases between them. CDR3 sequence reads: CASRAGTHTYEQYF. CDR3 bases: TGTGCCAGCAGGGCCGGGACTCACACCTACGAGCAGTACTTC.

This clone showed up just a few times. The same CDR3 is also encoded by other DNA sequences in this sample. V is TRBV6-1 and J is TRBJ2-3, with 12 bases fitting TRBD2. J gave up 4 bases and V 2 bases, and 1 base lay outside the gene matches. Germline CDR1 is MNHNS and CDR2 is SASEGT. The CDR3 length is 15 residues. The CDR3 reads CASSELAGGPDTQYF. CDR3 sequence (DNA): TGTGCCAGCAGTGAACTAGCGGGGGGGCCAGATACGCAGTATTTT.